This T cell receptor beta chain was retrieved from a study of Ad26.COV2.S vaccination and SARS-CoV-2 variants. Study-level points and caveats: Marked by substantial breadth, spike-specific CD8+ and CD4+ T cell responses were reportedly seen after vaccination. Quantification of TCR breadth and depth may have yielded underestimates of total T cell responses.

This CDR3 is built from 14 residues. The V end was cut by 1 base, the J end by 5 bases, with 11 bases between. Per the germline V gene, CDR1 is SGHTA and CDR2 is FQGNSA. Treatment indicated: approximately 18 received Ad26.COV2.S at low or high dose, single or two shots; 5 received placebo; per-sample allocation not given. Following the first vaccine or placebo injection, samples were taken on day 63. Recruitment in Boston yielded a donor of adult age, 18-55 years. Clones were sequenced by immunoSEQ multiplex PCR, and TCRdb holds only the in-frame ones, with some missing. The sample comprises about 470,000 clones, less than 95% of which are singletons, and around 4.5% rests with the top ten. A note on this clone: Its antigen remains unknown.

The chain carries TRBV7-2 and TRBJ2-5, with D uncertain. The source material was peripheral blood, sampled in a trial of Ad26.COV2.S vaccine versus placebo. This receptor was identified in a person between 18 and 60 years old who received the Ad26.COV2.S COVID-19 vaccine or a placebo. CDR3 region: CASSLVGKSETQYF. CDR3 sequence (DNA): TGTGCCAGCAGCTTAGTAGGCAAATCGGAGACCCAGTACTTC.